This TCR beta chain was found in a study of control samples from healthy donors and cancer patients. The CDR3 is 11 residues long. The ends lost 10 bases at V and 6 bases at J; junction bases unmatched: 5. The germline V gene has CDR1 MNHEY and CDR2 SMNVEV (reference sequence). Produced via immunoSEQ multiplex PCR; TCRdb's table is partial and in-frame only. The sample records approximately 150,000 clones, 93% being singletons. This chain links TRBV27 with TRBJ1-2; 7 nucleotides line up with TRBD1. This clonotype was obtained from a man between 18 and 35 years old in good health. The material sequenced was blood. The chain's CDR3 is CATNDRDGYTF. In nucleotides, the CDR3 is TGTGCCACCAACGACAGGGATGGCTACACCTTC.